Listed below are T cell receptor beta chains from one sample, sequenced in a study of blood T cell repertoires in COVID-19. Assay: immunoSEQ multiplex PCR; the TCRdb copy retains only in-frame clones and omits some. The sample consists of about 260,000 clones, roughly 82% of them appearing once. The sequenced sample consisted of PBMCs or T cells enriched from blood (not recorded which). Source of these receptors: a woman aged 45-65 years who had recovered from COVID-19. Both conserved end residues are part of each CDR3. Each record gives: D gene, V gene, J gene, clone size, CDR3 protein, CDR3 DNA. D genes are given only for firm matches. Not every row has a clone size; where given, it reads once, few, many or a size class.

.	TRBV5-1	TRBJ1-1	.	CASRSIGAWNTEAFF	TGCGCCAGCCGATCCATAGGGGCTTGGAACACTGAAGCTTTCTTT
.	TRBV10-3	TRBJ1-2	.	CAISTDSDYGYTF	TGTGCCATCAGTACGGACAGTGACTATGGCTACACCTTC
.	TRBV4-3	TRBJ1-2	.	CASSQGEGDRPDF	TGCGCCAGCAGCCAAGGGGAGGGGGACCGACCCGACTTC
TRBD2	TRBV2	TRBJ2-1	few	CASSSLAVKEVEQFF	TGTGCCAGCAGTTCCCTAGCGGTGAAGGAGGTTGAGCAGTTCTTC
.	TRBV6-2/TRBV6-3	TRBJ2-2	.	CASSYSRSGELFF	TGTGCCAGCAGTTACTCGAGGTCCGGGGAGCTGTTTTTT
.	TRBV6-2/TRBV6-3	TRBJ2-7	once	CASSNFYEQYF	TGTGCCAGCAGCAACTTCTACGAGCAGTACTTC
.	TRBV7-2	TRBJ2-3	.	CASSPKWDTRTDTQYF	TGTGCCAGCAGCCCTAAATGGGACACCCGCACAGATACGCAGTATTTT
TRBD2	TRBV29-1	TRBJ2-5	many	CSVSPSGSQETQYF	TGCAGCGTTTCCCCTAGCGGGTCACAAGAGACCCAGTACTTC
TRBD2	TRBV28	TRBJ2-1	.	CASSPGLAGETGRNNEQFF	TGTGCCAGCAGCCCGGGACTAGCGGGAGAGACGGGAAGGAATAATGAGCAGTTCTTC
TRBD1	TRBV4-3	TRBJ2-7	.	CASSQEPDRAYEQYF	TGCGCCAGCAGCCAAGAACCCGACAGGGCCTACGAGCAGTACTTC
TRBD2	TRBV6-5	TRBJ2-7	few	CATLADFSYEQYF	TGTGCCACCCTAGCGGATTTCTCCTACGAGCAGTACTTC
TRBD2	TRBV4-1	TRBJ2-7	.	CASSQPSGLAYEQYF	TGCGCCAGCAGCCAACCTAGCGGGTTAGCCTACGAGCAGTACTTC
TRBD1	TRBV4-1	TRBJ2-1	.	CASSPNPPPDRYPNEQFF	TGCGCCAGCAGCCCGAACCCCCCTCCGGACAGGTATCCAAATGAGCAGTTCTTC
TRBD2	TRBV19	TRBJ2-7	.	CASSIAVAGVSYEQYF	TGTGCCAGTAGTATAGCGGTAGCGGGGGTCTCCTACGAGCAGTACTTC
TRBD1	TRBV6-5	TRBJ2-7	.	CASSRDRGGSQYF	TGTGCCAGCAGCCGAGACAGGGGCGGCAGCCAGTACTTC
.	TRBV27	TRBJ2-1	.	CASKVGAYNEQFF	TGTGCCAGCAAGGTGGGGGCATACAATGAGCAGTTCTTC
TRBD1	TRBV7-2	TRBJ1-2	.	CASSPGQGVTNYGYTF	TGTGCCAGCAGCCCCGGACAGGGAGTTACTAACTATGGCTACACCTTC
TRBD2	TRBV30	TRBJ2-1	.	CAWSGLAGGVEQFF	TGTGCCTGGAGTGGACTAGCGGGAGGAGTGGAGCAGTTCTTC
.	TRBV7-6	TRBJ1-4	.	CASSLVGGTNEKLFF	TGTGCCAGCAGCTTAGTGGGGGGAACTAATGAAAAACTGTTTTTT
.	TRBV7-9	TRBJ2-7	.	CASSYRVDRSEQYF	TGTGCCAGCAGCTACCGCGTAGACAGGAGCGAGCAGTACTTC
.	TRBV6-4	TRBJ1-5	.	CASKPLGGFSCQPQHF	TGTGCCAGCAAACCCCTTGGGGGGTTTTCCTGTCAGCCCCAGCATTTT
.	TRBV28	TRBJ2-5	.	CASSLSIQETQYF	TGTGCCAGCAGTTTGAGTATCCAAGAGACCCAGTACTTC
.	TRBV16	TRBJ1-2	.	CASSQTLTVGYTF	TGTGCCAGCAGCCAAACCTTGACAGTTGGCTACACCTTC
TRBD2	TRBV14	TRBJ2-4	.	CASSLPGTSGVSVQYF	TGTGCCAGCAGCCTCCCCGGGACTAGCGGGGTGAGCGTTCAGTACTTC
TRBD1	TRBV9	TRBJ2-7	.	CASSLGQTYEQYF	TGTGCCAGCAGCCTGGGACAGACCTACGAGCAGTACTTC
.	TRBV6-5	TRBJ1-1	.	CASSYLRGKQDTEAFF	TGTGCCAGCAGTTACCTCAGGGGTAAACAGGACACTGAAGCTTTCTTT
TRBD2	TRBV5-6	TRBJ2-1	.	CASSLAVSGVYNEQFF	TGTGCCAGCAGCTTGGCCGTTAGCGGGGTCTACAATGAGCAGTTCTTC
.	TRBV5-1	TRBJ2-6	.	CASSPSGRASGANVLTF	TGCGCCAGCAGCCCCAGCGGTAGGGCCTCTGGGGCCAACGTCCTGACTTTC
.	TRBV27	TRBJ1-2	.	CASSFSGSPYGYTF	TGTGCCAGCAGTTTCTCAGGAAGCCCCTATGGCTACACCTTC
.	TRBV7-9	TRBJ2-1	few	CASSLSAVFPGQFF	TGTGCCAGCAGCTTATCCGCTGTGTTCCCGGGACAGTTCTTC
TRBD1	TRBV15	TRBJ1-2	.	CATSRLGQTYGYTF	TGTGCCACCAGCAGGCTGGGACAGACCTATGGCTACACCTTC
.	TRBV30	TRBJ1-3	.	CACLPGGSGQRGNTIYF	TGTGCCTGCTTACCCGGGGGGAGTGGACAGAGAGGAAACACCATATATTTT
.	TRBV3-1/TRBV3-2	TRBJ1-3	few	CASSPQYGNTIYF	TGTGCCAGCAGCCCTCAGTACGGAAACACCATATATTTT
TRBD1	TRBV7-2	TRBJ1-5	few	CASSPTGTAFNQPQHF	TGTGCCAGCAGCCCGACCGGGACAGCCTTCAATCAGCCCCAGCATTTT
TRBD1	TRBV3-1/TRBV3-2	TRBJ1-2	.	CASSHIGQGSYGYTF	TGTGCCAGCAGCCACATAGGACAGGGGTCATATGGCTACACCTTC
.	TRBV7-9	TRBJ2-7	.	CASSPPLLLSYEQYF	TGTGCCAGCAGCCCGCCACTGCTGCTTTCCTACGAGCAGTACTTC
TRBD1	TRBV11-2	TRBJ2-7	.	CASSNPLTGQSGYEQYF	TGTGCCAGCAGCAACCCTCTGACGGGACAGAGTGGTTACGAGCAGTACTTC
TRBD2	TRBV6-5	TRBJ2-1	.	CASSSPLAGVADEQFF	TGTGCCAGCAGTTCCCCACTAGCGGGAGTAGCCGATGAGCAGTTCTTC
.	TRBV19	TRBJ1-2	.	CASSSLTSYTF	TGTGCCAGTAGTTCCTTGACTTCCTACACCTTC
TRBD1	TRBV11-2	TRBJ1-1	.	CASYRTGRGQAFF	TGTGCCAGCTACCGGACAGGCAGGGGCCAAGCTTTCTTT
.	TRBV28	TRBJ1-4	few	CASSSTTATNEKLFF	TGTGCCAGCAGTTCCACGACAGCAACTAATGAAAAACTGTTTTTT